This is a list of T cell receptor beta chains from one sample in a study of blood T cell repertoires in COVID-19. Generated by immunoSEQ multiplex PCR, the TCRdb table keeps only in-frame clones and is missing some. The sample has just over 95,000 clones, 82% seen once; the top ten hold about 18%. The sequenced material came from peripheral blood. The origin of the receptors is a man older than 75 with acute or convalescent COVID-19. The conserved cysteine and the conserved F or W are not part of the CDR3 here. Fields, in order: V gene, CDR3 protein.

TRBV27 | ASSGGQSISGANVLT
TRBV4-3 | ASSRRQGGYYEQY
TRBV25-1 | ASSDNRVFYGYT
TRBV30 | AWSGSLAHYEQY
TRBV5-1 | ASSLGTSGTDTQY
TRBV5-1 | ASSQQSSNEKLF
TRBV11-2 | ASSLKVSTGGTDTQY
TRBV25-1 | ASSEGGSAIEQY
TRBV5-1 | ASSWQQRTDTQY
TRBV19 | ASSAGGPRETQY
TRBV7-8 | ASSPRRSQETQY
TRBV30 | AWSVPPPRVTIY
TRBV2 | ASSGLAAYEQY
TRBV5-1 | ASRPGQNNNEQF
TRBV5-1 | ASSLGGRANYGYT
TRBV25-1 | ASRSDSLSSYNEQF
TRBV19 | ASSIFLDRKETQY
TRBV4-3 | ASSQELAGVVAEQF
TRBV10-2 | ASSVQGGSNQPQH
TRBV9 | ASSSFQGPGNTIY
TRBV12-3/TRBV12-4 | ASRTGGTGELF
TRBV2 | ASSGQGNSNQPQH
TRBV6-6 | ASSPAQGGVYEQY
TRBV7-9 | ASSPYRDDEKLF
TRBV2 | ASSVETGDTGELF
TRBV19 | ASSTLFAGGYSNQPQH
TRBV27 | ASSLSRQGGYEQY
TRBV11-2 | ASSPRLFSSTDTQY
TRBV3-1/TRBV3-2 | ASSTGRGPYEQY
TRBV28 | ASSPRDEQY
TRBV6-4 | ASSLTGGMVSEAF
TRBV19 | ASKRTNNMNTEAF
TRBV27 | ASRRQSSYNSPLH
TRBV28 | ASSSHGAGDVYEQY
TRBV30 | AWKISFGTGDEKLF
TRBV30 | AWSLRRGELF
TRBV7-2 | ASSSFIPSSYEQY
TRBV5-4 | ASSFPTTGYNSPLH
TRBV11-2 | ASSLDPRLAGGTYEQY
TRBV9 | ASSVLGTSNEQF
TRBV30 | AWSVRGRPENQPQH
TRBV28 | ASTVPGAPEKLF
TRBV6-5 | ASRIRDREYEQY
TRBV18 | ASSEDGNTEAF
TRBV19 | ASSQQQYTEAF
TRBV7-9 | ASTYSYNEQF
TRBV4-2 | ASSQLLQGSSQY
TRBV12-1 | ASSHRTVQGVYQETQY
TRBV18 | ASSTVAGGNDEQF
TRBV18 | ASSGTGNDSPLH